This T cell receptor beta chain was sequenced in a study of T-cell memory formation after mild COVID-19. Study as a whole: The two donors had largely donor-specific TCR clusters. Study-wide findings and caveats: Contracting CD8+ clones were enriched in EMRA, CD4+ mainly in CM and EM. Unconfirmed was the SARS-CoV-2 specificity of second-wave clones that peaked on day 37.

This CDR3 is built from 14 residues. Germline V gene lookup returns CDR1 DFQATT and CDR2 SNEGSKA (reference sequence). V lost 2 bases, J lost 8 bases, and 16 bases lay in between. This clonotype has a handful of counts. Its antigen is as yet unknown. Via MiXCR, TCRdb re-called the 5' RACE reads, giving one row per CDR3 protein. The sample includes 250,000 to 350,000 distinct CDR3 sequences, 19% seen only once; the top ten take roughly 21%. The TCR was taken from a man younger than 35 who had mild COVID-19 (a few samples of this study predate the infection). Cell type and time point are not known. Source material: PBMCs or a T cell subset sorted from them (not recorded which). The chain recombines TRBV20-1 with TRBJ1-5; weak D call: TRBD1 (5 bases). CDR3 nucleotide sequence: TGCAGTGCTAGAAAAGGGGCGGAGGGGAAGCCCCAGCATTTT. As protein: CSARKGAEGKPQHF.